The rows below give T cell receptor beta chains drawn from one sample of a study of patients and donors after allogeneic stem cell transplantation. TCRdb reprocessed the RT-PCR reads via MiXCR and lists one record per CDR3 protein. The data show over 350,000 distinct CDR3 sequences, 15% to 20% seen once. Sequenced: blood, either unsorted or a sorted T cell fraction (not recorded which). These receptors all stem from a human donor who was either an allogeneic HSCT recipient or a stem cell or donor lymphocyte infusion donor (not recorded which). It is not recorded whose cells these are; they may come from a transplant donor. Each CDR3 is given with its conserved first and last residue. The D gene is left open where the match is weak. Only some rows state a clone size, as once, few, many or a class for expanded clones.

clone_size j_call d_call v_call cdr3_nt cdr3_aa
many TRBJ2-2 NA TRBV12-3/TRBV12-4 TGTGCCAGCAGTTTATTGGGACCCGGGGAGCTGTTTTTT CASSLLGPGELFF
few TRBJ1-4 NA TRBV19 TGTGCCAGTAGGCCCTCAACTAATGAAAAACTGTTTTTT CASRPSTNEKLFF
few TRBJ2-7 NA TRBV7-2 TGTGCCAGCAGCTTTGGGGGTCTGGGCTCCTACGAGCAGTACTTC CASSFGGLGSYEQYF
NA TRBJ2-5 TRBD1 TRBV25-1 TGTGCCAGCAGTAGGACAGGGGGCGACTTAATGGAGACCCAGTACTTC CASSRTGGDLMETQYF
NA TRBJ2-3 TRBD1 TRBV7-7 TGTGCTAGCAGCCCGGGACAGGGTTATCCGCAGTATTTT CASSPGQGYPQYF
few TRBJ2-7 NA TRBV12-5 TGTGCTAGTGCCGGGCAGACAGACTCCTACGAGCAGTACTTC CASAGQTDSYEQYF
NA TRBJ1-2 TRBD1 TRBV5-1 TGCGCCAGCAGCTTGGCAAGGACAGGGAGGGCGTCTAACTATGGCTACACCTTC CASSLARTGRASNYGYTF
many TRBJ1-2 NA TRBV12-3/TRBV12-4 TGTGCCAGCAGTCTGCCGGGGGCCTTACCCCTGAGCTACACCTTC CASSLPGALPLSYTF
few TRBJ1-2 TRBD1 TRBV20-1 TGCAGTGCTATTCGGACAGGCGATTTTGTCGGGTACACCTTC CSAIRTGDFVGYTF
NA TRBJ2-1 NA TRBV12-3/TRBV12-4 TGTGCCAGCAGTCCCTTGAGGAGGGCCTACAATGAGCAGTTCTTC CASSPLRRAYNEQFF
many TRBJ1-1 TRBD1 TRBV12-3/TRBV12-4 TGTGCCAGCAGTCTGCAAGGGACAGTTGTAAGTGCTGAAGCTTTCTTT CASSLQGTVVSAEAFF
few TRBJ2-2 NA TRBV20-1 TGCAGTGCTCCATGGCGGAACACCGGGGAGCTGTTTTTT CSAPWRNTGELFF
NA TRBJ2-1 NA TRBV7-9 TGTGCCAGCAGCTTCACAGGGAAGGGGAATGAGCAGTTCTTC CASSFTGKGNEQFF
NA TRBJ2-5 NA TRBV9 TGTGCCAGCAGCGTAGAAGTTTCTCAAGAGACCCAGTACTTC CASSVEVSQETQYF
NA TRBJ1-4 NA TRBV6-5 TGTGCCAGCAGTTACTCGAGCCAAATCGAGAAACTGTTTTTT CASSYSSQIEKLFF
few TRBJ1-6 TRBD1 TRBV7-2 TGTGCCAGCAGCTTTAGGAGACAGGGATTTAATTCACCCCTCCACTTT CASSFRRQGFNSPLHF
many TRBJ2-7 TRBD1 TRBV4-3 TGCGCCAGCAGCCGGTACAAGGACAGGGCCTACGAGCAGTACTTC CASSRYKDRAYEQYF
few TRBJ2-1 TRBD1 TRBV4-3 TGCAGGGGGCGAGAAAATGAGCAGTTCTTC CRGRENEQFF
many TRBJ1-5 NA TRBV5-1 TGCGCCAGCAGCTTGGCAGGGACACGCAATCAGCCCCAGCATTTT CASSLAGTRNQPQHF
NA TRBJ1-2 NA TRBV2 TGTGCCTTCCCCCCAGGAGGCTATGGCTACACCTTC CAFPPGGYGYTF
few TRBJ1-2 NA TRBV7-9 TGTGCCAGCAGCTTCGAGGGTCGGGTAATCTACACCTTC CASSFEGRVIYTF
NA TRBJ2-7 TRBD2 TRBV27 TGTGCCAGCCAACCGGGACTAGCGGGAGAGCAGTACTTC CASQPGLAGEQYF
few TRBJ2-1 TRBD2 TRBV10-3 TGTGCCATCAGTGCAGCGGGAGTTGAAAATGAGCAGTTCTTC CAISAAGVENEQFF
NA TRBJ2-5 TRBD1 TRBV12-3/TRBV12-4 TGTGCCAGCACTCCGGACAGGGGTAAAGAGACCCAGTACTTC CASTPDRGKETQYF
few TRBJ2-5 NA TRBV20-1 TGCAGTGCTAGAAGAGGGGGGGTGGAGACCCAGTACTTC CSARRGGVETQYF
NA TRBJ2-5 NA TRBV7-6 TGTGCCAGCAGCCGGACTCGAATAAGACAAGAGACCCAGTACTTC CASSRTRIRQETQYF
NA TRBJ2-7 NA TRBV10-2 TGCGCCAGCAGCGAGGCGCGGACAAACGAGCAGTACTTC CASSEARTNEQYF
few TRBJ2-2 NA TRBV5-5 TGTGCCAGCAGCCTTCTTGGGGGACTGGAGGCCGGGGAGCTGTTTTTT CASSLLGGLEAGELFF
few TRBJ2-5 TRBD2 TRBV18 TGTGCCAGCTCACCAAGACTAGCGGGAGATGAAGAGACCCAGTACTTC CASSPRLAGDEETQYF
NA TRBJ2-3 NA TRBV11-2 TGTGCCAGCAGCTTACGGGATTGGGGGATCCGGGGGACAGATACGCAGTATTTT CASSLRDWGIRGTDTQYF
many TRBJ2-7 TRBD1 TRBV29-1 TGCAGCGTAATAAGGCACAGGGGGCCCTCCTACGAGCAGTACTTC CSVIRHRGPSYEQYF
once TRBJ2-5 TRBD2 TRBV30 TGTGCCTGGAGGGACATAGGACTAGCGGGGTTTGATGTGGCCCAGTACTTC CAWRDIGLAGFDVAQYF
few TRBJ2-1 NA TRBV5-1 TGCGCCAGCAGCTACCTGGGACGGCCAAGCTCCTACAATGAGCAGTTCTTC CASSYLGRPSSYNEQFF
few TRBJ1-1 TRBD1 TRBV19 TGTGCCAGTAGGGTTTCGGACAGGGAATACACTGAAGCTTTCTTT CASRVSDREYTEAFF
many TRBJ1-1 NA TRBV12-3/TRBV12-4 TGTGCCAGCCTCCCCCGGGGCGCTGAAGCTTTCTTT CASLPRGAEAFF
NA TRBJ2-7 TRBD1 TRBV12-3/TRBV12-4 TGTGCCAGCAGCCAATTCCGGGACAGGGGTCTTGGAAGCGCCTACGAGCAGTACTTC CASSQFRDRGLGSAYEQYF
NA TRBJ2-7 NA TRBV5-1 TGCGCCAGCAGCTTGGCAGGGTCCCAAGCCTACGAGCAGTACTTC CASSLAGSQAYEQYF
NA TRBJ1-4 TRBD1 TRBV24-1 TGTGCCACCAGTGCAACCGGGACAGGGAACGAAAAACTGTTTTTT CATSATGTGNEKLFF
few TRBJ2-5 NA TRBV7-9 TGTGCCAGCAGCTTTCTACGGGGAGGAGAGACCCAGTACTTC CASSFLRGGETQYF
few TRBJ1-1 NA TRBV5-1 TGCGCCAGCAGCTTGGGGCGACAGCTCACTGAAGCTTTCTTT CASSLGRQLTEAFF
NA TRBJ2-3 NA TRBV27 TGTGCCAGCAGTGGACCCAGCGTGTTTGGCACAGATACGCAGTATTTT CASSGPSVFGTDTQYF
once TRBJ2-5 TRBD1 TRBV28 TGTGCCAGCAATAAGGACAGGCTCAAAGAGACCCAGTACTTC CASNKDRLKETQYF
few TRBJ2-7 NA TRBV12-3/TRBV12-4 TGTGCCAGCAGTTTAAGGGTCCGGGACGAGCAGTACTTC CASSLRVRDEQYF
NA TRBJ2-7 TRBD1 TRBV19 TGTGCCAGTAGCACAGGGGGCTACAACGAGCAGTACTTC CASSTGGYNEQYF
NA TRBJ2-1 NA TRBV7-2 TGTGCCAGCGCCGGAAGTGGGAGTAGCTCCTACAATGAGCAGTTCTTC CASAGSGSSSYNEQFF
few TRBJ2-7 NA TRBV12-3/TRBV12-4 TGTGCCAGCAGCCAAAAGGAGCCCTGGAGCTACGAGCAGTACTTC CASSQKEPWSYEQYF
NA TRBJ2-1 NA TRBV11-3 TGTGCCAGCAGCTTAGAAGGAGGGAAATACAATGAGCAGTTCTTC CASSLEGGKYNEQFF
NA TRBJ2-1 TRBD2 TRBV3-1 TGTGCCAGCAGCCAGGGGACTAGCGGGCGGAGCTCCTACAATGAGCAGTTCTTC CASSQGTSGRSSYNEQFF
NA TRBJ1-1 NA TRBV6-1 TGTGCCAGCAGCTCCTTAGGACACTCGAACACTGAAGCTTTCTTT CASSSLGHSNTEAFF
NA TRBJ2-7 NA TRBV7-9 TGTGCCAGCAGCCCAGAACCCACGGCGCCTTCCGAGCAGTACTTC CASSPEPTAPSEQYF
few TRBJ1-2 NA TRBV7-2 TGTGCCAGCAGCTTATTCGCCCGATCGGGCAGGAACTATGGCTACACCTTC CASSLFARSGRNYGYTF
few TRBJ2-5 NA TRBV20-1 TGCAGTGCTAGGTGGACCATCGGAGAGACCCAGTACTTC CSARWTIGETQYF
NA TRBJ1-2 NA TRBV28 TGTGCCAGCCGCACCCCAGTCCAACCTAACTATGGCTACACCTTC CASRTPVQPNYGYTF
few TRBJ2-3 TRBD2 TRBV7-3 TGTGCCAGCAGCTCCCTGGGACTAGCGACAGATACGCAGTATTTT CASSSLGLATDTQYF
many TRBJ1-5 NA TRBV12-3/TRBV12-4 TGTGCCAGCAGCTTCCCTAAGGAGCCCCAGCATTTT CASSFPKEPQHF